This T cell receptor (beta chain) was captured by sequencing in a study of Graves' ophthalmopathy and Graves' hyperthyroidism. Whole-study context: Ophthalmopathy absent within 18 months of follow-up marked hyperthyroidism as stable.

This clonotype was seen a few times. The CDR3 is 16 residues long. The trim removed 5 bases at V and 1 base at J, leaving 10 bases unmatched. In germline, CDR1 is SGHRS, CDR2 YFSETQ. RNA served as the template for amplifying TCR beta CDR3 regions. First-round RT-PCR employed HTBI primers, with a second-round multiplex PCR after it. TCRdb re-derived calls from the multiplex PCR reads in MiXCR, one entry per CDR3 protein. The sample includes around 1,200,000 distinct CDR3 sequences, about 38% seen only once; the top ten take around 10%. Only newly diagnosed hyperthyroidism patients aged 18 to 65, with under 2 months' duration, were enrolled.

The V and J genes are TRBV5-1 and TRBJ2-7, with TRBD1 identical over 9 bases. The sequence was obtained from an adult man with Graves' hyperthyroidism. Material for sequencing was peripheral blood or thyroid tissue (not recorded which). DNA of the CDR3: TGCGCCAGCAGATTAACAGGGGGCGCCGGGTCCTACGAGCAGTACTTC. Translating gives CASRLTGGAGSYEQYF.